The next 19 T cell receptor beta chains were all read from a single sample in a study of post-analysis software for immune sequencing data (dated by TCRdb to the mid-2010s). General study outcomes and caveats: Significantly higher frequencies in patients than in controls were found for about five TRBV segments, including TRBV5-6, TRBV5-1 and TRBV20-1.

These receptors have no identified antigens. Library preparation employed PCR. These reads were obtained on an Illumina HiSeq 2500. Unique molecular identifiers were incorporated into TCR beta cDNA libraries to reduce PCR and sequencing biases. The public sequencing data were trimmed at Q25 with fastp and processed into clonotypes with MiXCR by TCRdb, which kept only in-frame beta chains. Every CDR3 protein is listed once, alongside the most common genes and DNA of its rows. The sample has approximately 730,000 distinct CDR3 sequences on record, about 45% of them singletons. The top ten constitute over 4.5% of the sample. Source material: blood. The receptors originated from a girl under 18 with multiple sclerosis.

CDR3 sequence: CASSPRRSYNEQFF. As DNA, the CDR3 is TGTGCCAGCAGCCCCCGACGTTCCTACAATGAGCAGTTCTTC. The J gene is TRBJ2-1, the V gene TRBV6-5; D is ambiguous. Trimming took off 6 bases at V and 1 base at J, with 10 bases between the two ends. From germline, CDR1 is MNHEY and CDR2 SVGAGI. This CDR3 is 14 amino acids long.

J is TRBJ1-1 and V is TRBV11-2; D is perhaps TRBD1 (6 bases). Trimming removed 5 bases from V and 0 bases from J, with 16 bases in between. The CDR3 loop spans 16 amino acids. The germline gives CDR1 SGHAT, CDR2 FQNNGV. For the CDR3, the DNA is TGTGCCAGCAGCCCCGGGGGCAGGGTCGTGAACACTGAAGCTTTCTTT. Its translation is CASSPGGRVVNTEAFF.

The count of this clonotype is one. V and J are TRBV20-1 and TRBJ2-7; TRBD2 is a possible D gene (5 bases). CDR1 and CDR2 (germline): DFQATT, SNEGSKA (reference sequence). V lost 3 bases, J lost 7 bases, and 19 bases lay in between. The CDR3 length is 14 residues. Here the CDR3 reads CSASVLAASGEQYF. DNA for the CDR3: TGCAGTGCTAGTGTCCTAGCTGCCTCTGGGGAGCAGTACTTC.

This rearrangement joins TRBV20-1 to TRBJ1-2, with TRBD1 matching over 9 bases. The germline gives CDR1 DFQATT, CDR2 SNEGSKA (reference sequence). Losses at the gene ends were 6 bases for V and 5 bases for J; bases not matched to a gene: 16. CDR3 length: 16 residues. The CDR3 bases are TGCAGTGCCCCTCCCCCCCCGGGACAGGGACGGTATGGCTACACCTTC. Protein sequence: CSAPPPPGQGRYGYTF.

This clonotype has a handful of counts. The chain employs TRBV18 and TRBJ2-7; a weak D match, TRBD1 (5 bases). The V end was cut by 2 bases, the J end by 2 bases, with 7 bases between. Germline CDR1 is KGHSH and CDR2 is LQKENI. The CDR3 sequence is 13 residues long. CDR3 nucleotide sequence: TGTGCCAGCTCACCAAAACAGGCCTACGAGCAGTACTTC. This sequence encodes CASSPKQAYEQYF.

This clonotype was seen many times. The rearrangement links TRBV7-2 to TRBJ2-3, with D possibly being TRBD2 (6 bases). The ends were cut back, 5 bases at V and 2 bases at J, with 8 bases in the middle. This CDR3 is built from 13 residues. The germline V gene has CDR1 SGHTA and CDR2 FQGNSA. CDR3 residues: CASSRDFTDTQYF. CDR3 in DNA: TGTGCCAGCAGCCGGGACTTCACAGATACGCAGTATTTT. Together with reference TRBV7-2 and TRBJ2-3, the CDR3 gives the full variable domain: GAGVSQSPSNKVTEKGKDVELRCDPISGHTALYWYRQSLGQGLEFLIYFQGNSAPDKSGLPSDRFSAERTGGSVSTLTIQRTQQEDSAVYLCASSRDFTDTQYFGPGTRLTVL.

This sequence joins TRBV10-3 and TRBJ2-1; 7 positions agree with TRBD2. Germline-derived CDR1 and CDR2 are ENHRY and SYGVKD. J gave up 5 bases and V 2 bases, and 6 bases lay outside the gene matches. This CDR3 is built from 15 residues. The CDR3 region is CAISEAGERNNEQFF. CDR3 in DNA: TGTGCCATCAGTGAGGCGGGAGAGAGGAACAATGAGCAGTTCTTC.

This clonotype was detected a few times. The rearrangement links TRBV6-8 to TRBJ2-7; 7 bases fit TRBD1. CDR3 length: 18 residues. Germline CDR1 and CDR2: MNHGY and SAAAGT. J was trimmed by 2 bases and V by 7 bases; bases with no gene match: 20. CDR3 bases: TGTGCCAGCATCCCCACGAGGGACAGACCGACAGGAACCTACGAGCAGTACTTC. This gives the protein CASIPTRDRPTGTYEQYF.

This clonotype occurred a few times. As DNA, the CDR3 is TGTGCCAGCAGTCCACTCCGAGACTCCACGGGTACGCAGTATTTT. This codes for CASSPLRDSTGTQYF. V and J are TRBV27 and TRBJ2-3; D remains unclear. Trimming cost V 5 bases and J 8 bases, with 20 bases left between them. Germline CDR1 is MNHEY and CDR2 is SMNVEV (reference sequence). The CDR3 covers 15 residues.

V and J are TRBV4-1 and TRBJ2-1; the D gene is possibly TRBD2 (6 bases). V was cut by 0 bases and J by 9 bases, with 12 bases left in between. The CDR3 spans 14 residues. In germline, CDR1 is MGHRA, CDR2 YSYEKL. The CDR3 reads CASSQEGDSLEQFF. For the CDR3, the DNA is TGCGCCAGCAGCCAAGAAGGGGACTCCCTTGAGCAGTTCTTC.

The V and J genes are TRBV20-1 and TRBJ2-3; the D call may be TRBD1 or TRBD2 (5 bases each). There are 16 residues in the CDR3. From germline, CDR1 is DFQATT and CDR2 SNEGSKA (reference sequence). V was pared by 2 bases and J by 3 bases, with 18 bases between. CDR3 bases: TGCAGTGCTAGACCCCGGACAAGCGGAAATACAGATACGCAGTATTTT. Its protein is CSARPRTSGNTDTQYF.

This clonotype was seen a handful of times. The rearrangement joins TRBV7-9 to TRBJ1-2; maybe TRBD1 (6 bases). The V end was cut by 5 bases, the J end by 6 bases, with 16 bases between. The CDR3 sequence is 14 residues long. Germline V CDR1 and CDR2: SEHNR, FQNEAQ (reference sequence). This CDR3 is CASSRNDRLNGYTF. In DNA form, the CDR3 reads TGTGCCAGCAGCCGGAATGACAGGCTCAATGGCTACACCTTC.

V usage is TRBV29-1 and J usage is TRBJ2-7; 9 nucleotides align to TRBD1. V was pared by 5 bases and J by 2 bases, with 10 bases of the junction left unmatched. This CDR3 contains 15 residues. The germline gives CDR1 SQVTM, CDR2 ANQGSEA. The CDR3 reads CSVKTPGQGPYEQYF. The CDR3 DNA is TGCAGCGTTAAGACCCCGGGACAGGGACCCTACGAGCAGTACTTC.

V is TRBV4-3 and J is TRBJ2-5, with TRBD2 matching 9 bases. Germline CDR1 and CDR2: LGHNA and YSLEER. V dropped 1 base and J dropped 11; count of bases not matched to a gene: 20. The CDR3 runs to 18 residues. The CDR3 loop reads CASSQGFGGLAGDNEQYF. For the CDR3, the DNA is TGCGCCAGCAGCCAAGGGTTCGGTGGATTAGCGGGAGACAATGAGCAGTACTTC.

This clonotype was recorded a few times. The chain joins TRBV20-1 to TRBJ2-1; the match to TRBD2 covers 8 bases. The ends lost 0 bases at V and 4 bases at J; junction bases unmatched: 5. Germline loops: CDR1 DFQATT, CDR2 SNEGSKA (reference sequence). CDR3 length: 15 amino acids. The CDR3 loop is CSARDRREEYNEQFF. Written as DNA, the CDR3 is TGCAGTGCTAGAGATAGGCGGGAGGAATACAATGAGCAGTTCTTC.

This clonotype was seen more than once but under ten times. V usage is TRBV7-9 and J usage is TRBJ2-1, with 10 bases that match TRBD2. The germline V gene encodes CDR1 SEHNR and CDR2 FQNEAQ (reference sequence). This CDR3 has 14 residues. V lost 5 bases to trimming and J lost 8 bases; unmatched junction nucleotides: 6. The CDR3 DNA is TGTGCCAGCAGCCCCGGGACTAGCGTCGATGAGCAGTTCTTC. Amino acids: CASSPGTSVDEQFF.

V usage is TRBV15 and J usage is TRBJ1-6; the match to TRBD1 covers 7 bases. Germline trimming cut 6 bases from V and 7 bases from J; bases unmatched to any gene: 6. The CDR3 totals 14 residues. Germline V lookup: CDR1 LNHNV, CDR2 YYDKDF (reference sequence). DNA of the CDR3: TGTGCCACCAGGGCCGGGACAGACAATTCACCCCTCCACTTT. Translating it yields CATRAGTDNSPLHF.

The J gene is TRBJ2-5, the V gene TRBV9; D remains unclear. CDR1 is SGDLS and CDR2 is YYNGEE in the germline V gene. V lost 0 bases, J lost 7 bases, and 19 bases lay in between. CDR3 length equals 16 residues. CDR3 DNA: TGTGCCAGCAGCGTAGATGGAAGGCGGATTGGTTTGACCCAGTACTTC. This encodes CASSVDGRRIGLTQYF.

This chain links TRBV20-1 with TRBJ2-5; 7 nucleotides line up with TRBD1. The CDR3 runs to 17 residues. Germline V gene sequence: CDR1 DFQATT, CDR2 SNEGSKA (reference sequence). After removal of 4 bases from V and 5 bases from J, the junction contained 19 bases not matched to a gene. CDR3 bases: TGCAGTGCTACCGAGGGGGCCCGGGCAGGATTTGCCGAGACCCAGTACTTC. It codes for CSATEGARAGFAETQYF.